Sequencing of this T cell receptor beta chain was carried out in a study of cytomegalovirus exposure and HLA in healthy donors. Regarding the study as a whole: Specificity of a few CMV-associated chains for CMV antigens was verified in vitro. A later analysis found TCR association rates differed by HLA locus, highest for DRB1 and lowest for HLA-C. Data from an earlier analysis indicated that most TCR beta V segments were productive either about 87% or about 30% of the time. While the bulk of TCR sequences proved rare, some public TCRs turned up in many donors.

CDR1 and CDR2 (germline): SGDLS, YYNGEE. The V gene lost 4 bases and the J gene lost 5 bases, with 10 bases spanning the gap. The CDR3 consists of 13 residues. Points on this clone: The antigen is undetermined.

PCR amplification relied on 60 Vbeta primers (plus 13 Jbeta primers). The protocol was immunoSEQ multiplex PCR, while the TCRdb copy is restricted to in-frame clones and leaves out a portion. This sample has 160,000 or so clones, with 86% found just once. This clonotype originated in a woman aged 18-30 years in good health and CMV-seronegative. The genes are TRBV9 and TRBJ2-1; tentatively, D is TRBD1 (6 bases). The sequenced material came from PBMCs. The CDR3 here is CASSKGTNNEQFF. CDR3 bases: TGTGCCAGCAGCAAGGGGACAAACAATGAGCAGTTCTTC. The entire variable domain, with the rest obtained from reference TRBV9 and TRBJ2-1, is as follows: DSGVTQTPKHLITATGQRVTLRCSPRSGDLSVYWYQQSLDQGLQFLIQYYNGEERAKGNILERFSAQQFPDLHSELNLSSLELGDSALYFCASSKGTNNEQFFGPGTRLTVL.